This TCR beta chain was obtained from a study of T cells after yellow fever vaccination. Overall study findings and caveats: Reappearance after the booster was observed for most primary-vaccination clones (96% CD4, just over 85% CD8).

CDR3 length equals 13 residues. Per germline, CDR1 ENHRY and CDR2 SYGVKD. Trimming pared 3 bases from V and 11 bases from J, leaving 16 bases between. Using its own MiXCR run on the 5' RACE reads, TCRdb lists one record per CDR3 protein. The sample yields 300,000 to 350,000 distinct CDR3 sequences, roughly 4.3% seen once. This clonotype has only a few counts. Its antigen remains unknown. The chain has TRBV10-3 and TRBJ1-1; D gene unclear. Sequenced here: PBMCs, sampled 15 days after the yellow fever booster vaccination. The clonotype originates from a man aged 18 to 30 who received the YFV17D yellow fever vaccine. DNA for the CDR3: TGTGCCATCAGTGAACCGGGAAGGGATTGGGCTTTCTTT. The encoded protein is CAISEPGRDWAFF.